The 13 T cell receptor beta chains below were found in one sample sequenced in a study of blood T cells in healthy people across ages. Sample-barcoded 5' priming and a J-beta primer mix drove a second PCR of about 6 to 12 cycles. TCRdb recomputed calls from the 5' RACE reads with MiXCR, one row per CDR3 protein. This table holds hundreds of thousands of distinct CDR3 sequences, 58% found once. The sample was blood. The receptor source for this set is a man in his 60s in good health.

V and J are TRBV9 and TRBJ2-3; 9 bases line up with TRBD1. From germline, CDR1 is SGDLS and CDR2 YYNGEE. The CDR3 contains 15 residues. The ends lost 7 bases at V and 4 bases at J; junction bases unmatched: 10. The CDR3: CASGFDRGDADTQYF. CDR3 DNA: TGTGCCAGCGGGTTCGACAGGGGGGACGCAGATACGCAGTATTTT.

This clonotype was found a few times. The chain recombines TRBV24-1 with TRBJ2-4, with D possibly being TRBD2 (6 bases). There are 15 residues in the CDR3. V lost 8 bases to trimming and J lost 1 base, with 14 bases between them. Per germline, CDR1 KGHDR and CDR2 SFDVKD. CDR3: CATTHGRGAKNIQYF. For the CDR3, the DNA is TGTGCCACCACCCACGGACGGGGGGCCAAAAACATTCAGTACTTC.

J is TRBJ2-4 and V is TRBV5-8; the D is unclear. Per germline, CDR1 SGHTS and CDR2 YDEGEE. This CDR3 contains 13 residues. Trimming left V 4 bases short and J 12 bases short, with 17 bases between. The CDR3 DNA sequence: TGTGCCAGCAGCCCCCCAATTAGTAGGCCTCAGTACTTC. Translating gives CASSPPISRPQYF.

The rearrangement uses TRBV14 and TRBJ1-2, with a tentative D call TRBD1 (5 bases). CDR3 length: 13 amino acids. Germline V gene lookup returns CDR1 SGHDN and CDR2 FVKESK. Between the trimmed V and J ends, which lost 1 base and 4 bases, there was a span of 7 bases. The CDR3 loop reads CASSQVQGYGYTF. CDR3 in DNA: TGTGCCAGCAGCCAAGTCCAGGGCTATGGCTACACCTTC.

V usage is TRBV7-9 and J usage is TRBJ2-3, with D tentatively TRBD1 or TRBD2 (5 bases each). Germline V gene data show CDR1 as SEHNR and CDR2 as FQNEAQ (reference sequence). V lost 4 bases to trimming and J lost 5 bases, with 13 bases between them. CDR3 length equals 14 residues. The chain's CDR3 is CASSYHGALDTQYF. DNA of the CDR3: TGTGCCAGCAGCTACCACGGGGCCTTAGATACGCAGTATTTT.

This clonotype was picked up one time. The chain recombines TRBV28 with TRBJ1-4; D is possibly TRBD1 (5 bases). Trimming stripped 8 bases from V and 5 bases from J, with 15 bases between. The CDR3 contains 14 residues. Germline V CDR1 and CDR2: MDHEN, SYDVKM. The CDR3 DNA sequence: TGTGCCAGCTTTAAATGGGGGGTAAATGAAAAACTGTTTTTT. It specifies CASFKWGVNEKLFF.

This clonotype was counted many times. The chain links TRBV2 to TRBJ2-1; D call uncertain. Trimming took 1 base from V and 2 from J, leaving 9 bases between them. This CDR3 is built from 15 residues. The germline CDR1 and CDR2 sequences are SNHLY and FYNNEI. In DNA, the CDR3 is TGTGCCAGCAGTGAAGGGACCTCCACCTACAATGAGCAGTTCTTC. Its protein product is CASSEGTSTYNEQFF.

The V and J genes are TRBV7-7 and TRBJ2-5; the D is unclear. Trimming removed 4 bases from V and 0 bases from J, with 12 bases in between. Per the germline V gene, CDR1 is SSHAT and CDR2 is FNYEAQ (reference sequence). The CDR3 consists of 15 residues. The CDR3 sequence: CASSSGPRNQETQYF. Here the CDR3 DNA reads TGTGCCAGCAGCTCCGGGCCCCGAAACCAAGAGACCCAGTACTTC.

Note on this clonotype: One base away lies a much larger clone, so this may be a sequencing read error. The chain carries TRBV28 and TRBJ1-2; TRBD1 aligns across 8 bases. Losses at the gene ends were 11 bases for V and 5 bases for J; bases not matched to a gene: 13. This CDR3 is 14 amino acids long. Per germline, CDR1 MDHEN and CDR2 SYDVKM. For the CDR3, the DNA is TGTGCCGGCACCCCGGACAGGGTATATTATGGCTACACCTTC. Translated, it gives CAGTPDRVYYGYTF.

This clonotype has at least ten counts. The chain couples TRBV7-2 to TRBJ1-6; no reliable D call. In germline, CDR1 is SGHTA, CDR2 FQGNSA. Trimming removed 3 bases from V and 9 bases from J, with 9 bases in between. This CDR3 has 13 residues. The CDR3 nucleotides read TGTGCCAGCAGCTTGTGGGTTGGTTCACCCCTCCACTTT. It translates to CASSLWVGSPLHF.

V usage is TRBV4-2 and J usage is TRBJ1-1, with D unclear. The germline gives CDR1 LGHNA, CDR2 YNFKEQ. The CDR3 spans 13 residues. V shed 4 bases and J shed 0 bases, with 6 bases lying between them. The CDR3 loop reads CASSPVVNTEAFF. In DNA form, the CDR3 reads TGTGCCAGCAGCCCAGTCGTGAACACTGAAGCTTTCTTT.

This clonotype came up a few times. J is TRBJ2-3 and V is TRBV20-1; 10 bases map to TRBD2. CDR1 and CDR2 (germline): DFQATT, SNEGSKA (reference sequence). The CDR3 consists of 15 residues. J was trimmed by 3 bases and V by 3 bases; bases with no gene match: 6. The CDR3 nucleotides read TGCAGTGCTAGGAGCGGGGGGGCAGGAACAGATACGCAGTATTTT. The encoded protein is CSARSGGAGTDTQYF.

The chain has TRBV4-2 and TRBJ1-2, with D possibly TRBD1 on 6 matching bases. CDR3 length: 15 residues. Per germline, CDR1 LGHNA and CDR2 YNFKEQ. Trimming cost V 0 bases and J 6 bases, with 14 bases left between them. CDR3 DNA sequence: TGTGCCAGCAGCCAAGAGGGACGGGGGCCTGATGGCTACACCTTC. Its protein is CASSQEGRGPDGYTF.